Shown below are 2 T cell receptor beta chains from a single sample sequenced in a study of blood T cell repertoires in COVID-19. TCRdb keeps only in-frame clones here, not all; method: immunoSEQ multiplex PCR. The table has about 100,000 clones, roughly 71% seen once; the top ten hold approximately 5.9%. Sequenced sample: peripheral blood. The receptors originated from a man at least 80 years old with acute or convalescent COVID-19.

The genes are TRBV7-2 and TRBJ2-3; 7 nucleotides match TRBD2. CDR3 length equals 15 residues. Germline lookup yields CDR1 SGHTA and CDR2 FQGNSA. V lost 5 bases to trimming and J lost 3 bases; unmatched junction nucleotides: 8. The CDR3 here is CASSRRGESTDTQYF. In DNA, the CDR3 is TGTGCCAGCAGCCGCCGGGGGGAGTCGACAGATACGCAGTATTTT.

This sequence joins TRBV12-5 and TRBJ1-1, with unresolved D. The V gene's germline CDR1 is LGHNT and CDR2 FRNRAP. CDR3 size: 12 residues. V lost 3 bases, J lost 3 bases, and 5 bases lay in between. CDR3 in amino acids: CASGLEDTEAFF. The CDR3 nucleotides read TGTGCTAGTGGTTTAGAGGACACTGAAGCTTTCTTT. The entire variable domain, with the rest obtained from reference TRBV12-5 and TRBJ1-1, is as follows: DARVTQTPRHKVTEMGQEVTMRCQPILGHNTVFWYRQTMMQGLELLAYFRNRAPLDDSGMPKDRFSAEMPDATLATLKIQPSEPRDSAVYFCASGLEDTEAFFGQGTRLTVV.